This T cell receptor beta chain stems from a study of radiation and T cells in renal cell carcinoma. Study background: Nephrectomy followed 15 Gy stereotactic body radiation by 4 weeks.

The length of the CDR3 is 19 residues. Germline assignment: CDR1 SNHLY and CDR2 FYNNEI. Germline trimming cut 6 bases from V and 0 bases from J; bases unmatched to any gene: 9. The protocol was immunoSEQ multiplex PCR, while the TCRdb copy is restricted to in-frame clones and leaves out a portion. There are about 150,000 clones in the sample; 87% occur only once, and 10% to 15% lies in the top ten. Time point reported: blood 2 weeks post-SBRT. Treatment reported: 15 Gy SBRT to primary tumor, nephrectomy 4 weeks later. Blood was sampled at baseline, 2 weeks and 4 weeks after SBRT. Clear cell pathology was present in this patient's renal cell carcinoma.

The sequencing here drew on blood, taken from a patient whose treatment included radiotherapy and nephrectomy. The clonotype was recovered from a woman aged 50 to 60 with renal cell carcinoma. The chain links TRBV2 to TRBJ2-6, with TRBD2 matching over 12 bases. CDR3 region: CASRVWTSGAFSGANVLTF. The CDR3 bases are TGTGCCAGCAGGGTTTGGACTAGCGGGGCATTCTCTGGGGCCAACGTCCTGACTTTC.